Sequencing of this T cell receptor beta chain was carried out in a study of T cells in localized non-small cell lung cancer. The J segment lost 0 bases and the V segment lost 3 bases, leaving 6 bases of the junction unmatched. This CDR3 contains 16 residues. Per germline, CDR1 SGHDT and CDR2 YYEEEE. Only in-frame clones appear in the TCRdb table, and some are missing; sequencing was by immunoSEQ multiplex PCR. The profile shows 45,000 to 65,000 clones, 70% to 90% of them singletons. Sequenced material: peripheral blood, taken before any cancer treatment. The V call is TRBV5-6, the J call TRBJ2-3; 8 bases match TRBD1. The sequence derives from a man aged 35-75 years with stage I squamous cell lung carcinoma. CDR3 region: CASSSSGTGSTDTQYF. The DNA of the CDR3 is TGTGCCAGCAGCTCCTCCGGGACAGGCAGCACAGATACGCAGTATTTT.